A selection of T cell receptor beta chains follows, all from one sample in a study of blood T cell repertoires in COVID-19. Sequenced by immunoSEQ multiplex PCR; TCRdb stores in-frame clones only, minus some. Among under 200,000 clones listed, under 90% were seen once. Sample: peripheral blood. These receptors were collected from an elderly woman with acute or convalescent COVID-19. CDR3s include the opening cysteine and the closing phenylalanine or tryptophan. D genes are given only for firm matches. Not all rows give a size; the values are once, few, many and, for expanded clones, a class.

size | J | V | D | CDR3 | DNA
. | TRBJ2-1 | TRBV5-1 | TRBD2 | CASSLVGLAEYNEQFF | TGCGCCAGCAGCTTGGTAGGGCTAGCGGAGTACAATGAGCAGTTCTTC
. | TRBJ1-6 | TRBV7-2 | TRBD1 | CASRRDRNSPLHF | TGTGCCAGCAGACGGGACAGGAATTCACCCCTCCACTTT
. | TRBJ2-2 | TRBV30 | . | CAWSGGRYTGELFF | TGTGCCTGGAGCGGTGGGAGATACACCGGGGAGCTGTTTTTT
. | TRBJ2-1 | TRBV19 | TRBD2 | CASSPRLAGGYNEQFF | TGTGCCAGTAGTCCCAGACTAGCGGGGGGTTACAATGAGCAGTTCTTC
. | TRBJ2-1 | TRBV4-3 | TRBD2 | CASSQEFAGVAHEQFF | TGCGCCAGCAGCCAAGAATTCGCGGGAGTAGCACATGAGCAGTTCTTC
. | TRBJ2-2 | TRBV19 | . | CASSKGMGSNTGELFF | TGTGCCAGTAGTAAGGGGATGGGCAGCAACACCGGGGAGCTGTTTTTT
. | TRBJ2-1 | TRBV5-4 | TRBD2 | CASSEEGLANYNEQFF | TGTGCCAGCAGCGAAGAGGGACTAGCGAACTACAATGAGCAGTTCTTC
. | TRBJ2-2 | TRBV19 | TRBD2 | CASRGLARWELFF | TGTGCCAGTAGGGGACTAGCGAGGTGGGAGCTGTTTTTT
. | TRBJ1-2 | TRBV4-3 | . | CASTAARGNYGYTF | TGCGCCAGCACCGCGGCCCGAGGCAACTATGGCTACACCTTC
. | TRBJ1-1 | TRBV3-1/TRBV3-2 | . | CASSQIDTEAFF | TGTGCCAGCAGCCAGATAGACACTGAAGCTTTCTTT
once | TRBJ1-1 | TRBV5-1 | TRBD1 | CASSQPGQGNTEAFF | TGCGCCAGCAGCCAACCGGGACAGGGGAACACTGAAGCTTTCTTT
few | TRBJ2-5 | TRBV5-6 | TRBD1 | CASSSSGTVQETQYF | TGTGCCAGCAGCTCATCCGGGACAGTCCAAGAGACCCAGTACTTC
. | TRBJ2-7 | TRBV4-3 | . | CASSQGGAYEQYF | TGCGCCAGCAGCCAAGGGGGGGCCTACGAGCAGTACTTC
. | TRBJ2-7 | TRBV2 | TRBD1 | CASSGDRDRGYEQYF | TGTGCCAGCAGTGGGGACCGGGACAGGGGCTACGAGCAGTACTTC
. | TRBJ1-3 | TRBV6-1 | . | CASRIDSPSGNTIYF | TGTGCCAGCAGAATTGACAGCCCCTCTGGAAACACCATATATTTT
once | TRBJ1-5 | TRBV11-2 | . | CASSLVGGYSNQPQHF | TGTGCCAGCAGCTTAGTGGGCGGGTATAGCAATCAGCCCCAGCATTTT
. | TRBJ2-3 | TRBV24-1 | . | CATSGDRPGNTDTQYF | TGTGCCACCAGTGGTGACAGGCCGGGAAACACAGATACGCAGTATTTT
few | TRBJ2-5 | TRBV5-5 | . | CASSLVQGRVETQYF | TGTGCCAGCAGCTTGGTGCAGGGGCGGGTAGAGACCCAGTACTTC
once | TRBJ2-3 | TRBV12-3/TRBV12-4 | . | CASSFRGTDTQYF | TGTGCCAGCAGTTTTCGGGGCACAGATACGCAGTATTTT
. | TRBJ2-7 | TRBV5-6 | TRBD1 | CASSTWTGLYEQYF | TGTGCCAGCAGCACGTGGACAGGTCTCTACGAGCAGTACTTC
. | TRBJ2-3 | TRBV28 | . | CASSLFPQLSTDTQYF | TGTGCCAGCAGTCTCTTCCCCCAACTCAGCACAGATACGCAGTATTTT
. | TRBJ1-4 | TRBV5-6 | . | CASSFGHKKDEKLFF | TGTGCCAGCAGCTTTGGACATAAGAAGGATGAAAAACTGTTTTTT
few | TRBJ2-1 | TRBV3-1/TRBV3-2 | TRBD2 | CASSQDLRLAGRDEQFF | TGTGCCAGCAGCCAAGATCTCAGGCTAGCGGGTCGAGATGAGCAGTTCTTC
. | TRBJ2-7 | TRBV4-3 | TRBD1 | CASSQEGTGGEQYF | TGCGCCAGCAGCCAAGAAGGGACAGGGGGCGAGCAGTACTTC
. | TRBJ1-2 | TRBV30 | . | CAWSLGRTYGYTF | TGTGCCTGGAGCTTGGGCAGGACATATGGCTACACCTTC
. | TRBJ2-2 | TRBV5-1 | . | CASSFGRANTGELFF | TGCGCCAGCAGCTTCGGCAGGGCGAACACCGGGGAGCTGTTTTTT
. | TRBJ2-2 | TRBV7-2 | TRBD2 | CASRLAGGTTGELFF | TGTGCCAGCAGATTAGCGGGGGGGACCACCGGGGAGCTGTTTTTT
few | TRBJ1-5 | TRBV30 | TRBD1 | CAWTTGQESNQPQHF | TGTGCCTGGACCACCGGACAGGAGAGCAATCAGCCCCAGCATTTT
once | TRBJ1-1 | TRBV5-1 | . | CASSSIPLGNTEAFF | TGCGCCAGCAGCTCCATACCCCTAGGGAACACTGAAGCTTTCTTT